In its sample, the clone carrying this T cell receptor beta chain was seen many times. The antigen remains unidentified. Making TCR cDNA involved 5'RACE template switching, which added UMIs and a universal primer site. TCRdb independently ran MiXCR on the 5' RACE reads; one entry per CDR3 protein. This sample yields under 250,000 distinct CDR3 sequences, of which 6.9% are seen a single time; roughly 0.93% belongs to the top ten. The data derive from a study of T cells after yellow fever vaccination. Study summary: The SMART-Seq v4 Ultra Low Input method served to prepare the low-cell-number fractions. Findings of the study overall: Some clonotypes were seen in both the CD4 and the CD8 compartments. These made up a small share and likely arose from convergent recombination. By day 5 rather than day 15, the secondary response had peaked, though it was weaker.

This specimen was CD4+ T cells sorted from PBMCs, taken 15 days after the yellow fever booster vaccination. The receptor's source is a man aged 30 to 39 who received the YFV17D yellow fever vaccine.

CDR3 DNA: TGTGCCAGCAGTTACTCGTCCCCCGCGCGGCGGGAGACCCAGTACTTC. Protein product: CASSYSSPARRETQYF. The chain employs TRBV6-5 and TRBJ2-5; D is unclear. The germline V and J ends were trimmed by 0 bases and 5 bases, with 16 bases remaining between them. Per germline, CDR1 MNHEY and CDR2 SVGAGI. This CDR3 has 16 amino acids.